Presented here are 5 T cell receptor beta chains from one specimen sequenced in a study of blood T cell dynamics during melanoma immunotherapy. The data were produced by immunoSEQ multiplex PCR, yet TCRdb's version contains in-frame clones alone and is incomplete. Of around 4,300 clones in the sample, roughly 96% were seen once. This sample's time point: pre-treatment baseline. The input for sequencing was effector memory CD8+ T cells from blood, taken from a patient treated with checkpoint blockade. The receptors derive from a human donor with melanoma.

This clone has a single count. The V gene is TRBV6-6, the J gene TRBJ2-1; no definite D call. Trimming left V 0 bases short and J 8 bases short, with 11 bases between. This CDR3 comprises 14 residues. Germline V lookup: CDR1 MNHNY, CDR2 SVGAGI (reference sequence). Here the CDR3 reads CASSYSDGSDEQFF. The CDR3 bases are TGTGCCAGCAGTTACTCGGACGGGTCGGATGAGCAGTTCTTC.

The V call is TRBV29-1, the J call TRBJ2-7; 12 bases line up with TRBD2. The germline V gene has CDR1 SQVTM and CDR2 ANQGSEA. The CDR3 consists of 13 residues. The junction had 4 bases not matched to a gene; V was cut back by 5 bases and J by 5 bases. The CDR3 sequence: CSVKGLAGHEQYF. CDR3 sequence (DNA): TGCAGCGTTAAGGGACTAGCGGGCCACGAGCAGTACTTC.

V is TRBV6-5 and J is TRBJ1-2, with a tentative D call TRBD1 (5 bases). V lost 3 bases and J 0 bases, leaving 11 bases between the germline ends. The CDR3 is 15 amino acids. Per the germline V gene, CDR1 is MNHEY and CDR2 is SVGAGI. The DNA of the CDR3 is TGTGCCAGCAGTTATGGGGCAAAGTCTAACTATGGCTACACCTTC. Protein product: CASSYGAKSNYGYTF.

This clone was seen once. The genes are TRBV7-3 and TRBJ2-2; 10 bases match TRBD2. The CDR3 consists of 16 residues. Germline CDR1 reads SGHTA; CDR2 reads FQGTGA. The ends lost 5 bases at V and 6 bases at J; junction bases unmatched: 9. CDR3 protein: CASSPGTSESAGELFF. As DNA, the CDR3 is TGTGCCAGCAGCCCGGGGACTAGCGAGAGTGCCGGGGAGCTGTTTTTT.

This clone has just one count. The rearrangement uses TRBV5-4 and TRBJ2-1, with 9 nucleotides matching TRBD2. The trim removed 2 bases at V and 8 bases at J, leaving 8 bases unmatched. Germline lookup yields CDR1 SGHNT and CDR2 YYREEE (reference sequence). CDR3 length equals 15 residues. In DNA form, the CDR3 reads TGTGCCAGCAGCTTCCGCGGGAGGGCCAAGGATGAGCAGTTCTTC. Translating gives CASSFRGRAKDEQFF.